Below are 23 T cell receptor beta chains sequenced from a single sample in a study of shared clonotypes between healthy human individuals. Data came from immunoSEQ multiplex PCR; TCRdb stores just in-frame clones and leaves some out. Counted here are about 480,000 clones, roughly 79% occurring once; the ten biggest clones make up approximately 13%. The material sequenced was PBMCs. The receptors derive from a woman in her forties in good health. Some clones in this sample may be carry-over from other donors' samples.

This clone was seen only once. The chain links TRBV5-4 to TRBJ2-1; 14 bases line up with TRBD2. This CDR3 contains 15 residues. CDR1 and CDR2 from the germline V gene are SGHNT and YYREEE (reference sequence). The trim removed 2 bases at V and 7 bases at J, leaving 2 bases unmatched. CDR3 nucleotides: TGTGCCAGCAGCTTCGGACTAGCGGGAGGTAATGAGCAGTTCTTC. Translation gives CASSFGLAGGNEQFF. The entire variable domain, with the rest obtained from reference TRBV5-4 and TRBJ2-1, is as follows: ETGVTQSPTHLIKTRGQQVTLRCSSQSGHNTVSWYQQALGQGPQFIFQYYREEENGRGNFPPRFSGLQFPNYSSELNVNALELDDSALYLCASSFGLAGGNEQFFGPGTRLTVL.

The V call is TRBV11-2, the J call TRBJ1-6; D not resolved. CDR1 SGHAT and CDR2 FQNNGV come from the germline V gene. Trimming took 5 bases from V and 11 from J, leaving 13 bases between them. The CDR3 spans 13 residues. The DNA for the CDR3 is TGTGCCAGCAGCGGACCGTTTAGGCCACCCCTCCACTTT. Translation gives CASSGPFRPPLHF.

This clone occurred a few times. The chain uses TRBV21-1 and TRBJ2-2; TRBD1 is the table's D call, not checked against the DNA. TRBV21-1 is recorded as a pseudogene. The CDR3 covers 16 residues. CDR3: CASSKSSGKGGGELFF. The CDR3 region has the DNA TGTGCCAGCAGCAAATCAAGCGGTAAAGGGGGCGGGGAGCTGTTTTTT.

This clone is a singleton in its sample. The chain links TRBV6-4 to TRBJ2-2; D ambiguous. The germline V gene has CDR1 MRHNA and CDR2 SNTAGT. The V end lost 3 bases, the J end lost 0 bases, and 5 bases lay between the germline ends. The CDR3 covers 14 residues. The CDR3 reads CASSDETNTGELFF. The CDR3 bases are TGTGCCAGCAGTGATGAAACGAACACCGGGGAGCTGTTTTTT.

The chain employs TRBV4-1 and TRBJ1-1, with D possibly being TRBD1 (6 bases). Germline assignment: CDR1 MGHRA and CDR2 YSYEKL. Trimming removed 0 bases from V and 0 bases from J, with 14 bases in between. The CDR3 consists of 17 residues. The CDR3 sequence: CASSQDSAGAMNTEAFF. The CDR3 region has the DNA TGCGCCAGCAGCCAAGATTCCGCAGGGGCAATGAACACTGAAGCTTTCTTT.

The rearrangement links TRBV5-1 to TRBJ2-3, with TRBD2 identical over 10 bases. The CDR3 loop spans 15 amino acids. V trimming: 1 base; J trimming: 5 bases; junction bases outside the gene matches: 4. Germline V gives CDR1 SGHRS, CDR2 YFSETQ. The CDR3 is CASSLLAGGLDTQYF. CDR3 sequence (DNA): TGCGCCAGCAGCTTGTTAGCGGGAGGACTAGATACGCAGTATTTT.

This clone was observed a few times. The CDR3, as DNA: TGTGCCAGCTCACCAGAGACAGGGGGCGATACGCAGTATTTT. Encoded protein: CASSPETGGDTQYF. The V gene is TRBV18, the J gene TRBJ2-3, with TRBD1 matching 10 bases. After removal of 2 bases from V and 6 bases from J, the junction contained 2 bases not matched to a gene. Germline V gene lookup returns CDR1 KGHSH and CDR2 LQKENI. The CDR3 is 14 amino acids.

The chain couples TRBV6-1 to TRBJ1-1; D is unresolved. CDR1 and CDR2 (germline): MNHNS, SASEGT. The CDR3 contains 13 residues. The germline V and J ends were trimmed by 6 bases and 1 base, with 9 bases remaining between them. This CDR3 is CASRNYPNTEAFF. The CDR3 bases are TGTGCCAGCAGAAACTACCCGAACACTGAAGCTTTCTTT.

In its sample, this clone was seen many times. The chain combines TRBV29-1 with TRBJ2-3; 9 bases agree with TRBD1. The germline V gene has CDR1 SQVTM and CDR2 ANQGSEA. Trimming took 8 bases from V and 3 from J; bases not matched to a gene: 6. The length of the CDR3 is 13 residues. The CDR3, as DNA: TGCAGCTCTCGGACAGGGGTTACAGATACGCAGTATTTT. It specifies CSSRTGVTDTQYF.

The chain is built from TRBV19 and TRBJ2-7; 10 bases match TRBD1. The length of the CDR3 is 14 residues. Per the germline V gene, CDR1 is LNHDA and CDR2 is SQIVND (reference sequence). The ends lost 4 bases at V and 2 bases at J; junction bases unmatched: 2. CDR3 residues: CASSSGTGAYEQYF. The CDR3 region has the DNA TGTGCCAGTAGTAGCGGGACAGGGGCCTACGAGCAGTACTTC.

The V and J genes are TRBV7-9 and TRBJ2-7; TRBD1 aligns across 7 bases. Germline lookup yields CDR1 SEHNR and CDR2 FQNEAQ (reference sequence). V gave up 4 bases and J gave up 3 bases; unmatched junction bases: 3. The CDR3 totals 13 residues. CDR3 coding DNA: TGTGCCAGCAGCTCGACAGGGAACTACGAGCAGTACTTC. Amino acids: CASSSTGNYEQYF.

The V call is TRBV7-3, the J call TRBJ2-1; D call uncertain. Germline V gene data show CDR1 as SGHTA and CDR2 as FQGTGA. The CDR3 is made up of 13 amino acids. V was cut by 1 base and J by 3 bases, with 4 bases left in between. CDR3 coding DNA: TGTGCCAGCAGCTTAAAGGTCTACAATGAGCAGTTCTTC. Residues: CASSLKVYNEQFF.

The rearrangement uses TRBV4-2 and TRBJ1-2, with 7 bases that match TRBD1. CDR1 LGHNA and CDR2 YNFKEQ come from the germline V gene. With 0 bases clipped from V and 1 base from J, the junction kept 17 bases outside the gene matches. This CDR3 has 20 residues. Here the CDR3 reads CASSQDLLGTEASNNYGYTF. For the CDR3, the DNA is TGTGCCAGCAGCCAAGATCTCCTGGGGACAGAAGCAAGTAATAACTATGGCTACACCTTC.

The J gene is TRBJ2-7, the V gene TRBV7-2; D remains ambiguous. The germline gives CDR1 SGHTA, CDR2 FQGNSA. Trimming removed 3 bases at V and 6 bases at J, with 6 bases between. The length of the CDR3 is 11 residues. CDR3 bases: TGTGCCAGCAGCTTGGAGCGCGAGCAGTACTTC. This gives the protein CASSLEREQYF.

J is TRBJ2-3 and V is TRBV18; 8 nucleotides agree with TRBD2. This CDR3 contains 15 residues. V dropped 6 bases and J dropped 5; count of bases not matched to a gene: 10. Germline V gene data show CDR1 as KGHSH and CDR2 as LQKENI. For the CDR3, the DNA is TGTGCCAGCTCTCCGAGCGGGAGCGGTGGAGATACGCAGTATTTT. This codes for CASSPSGSGGDTQYF.

The chain recombines TRBV9 with TRBJ2-1, with D unclear. Per germline, CDR1 SGDLS and CDR2 YYNGEE. The CDR3 contains 13 residues. Trimming removed 0 bases from V and 5 bases from J, with 6 bases in between. The CDR3 DNA is TGTGCCAGCAGCGTAGGGAACCACAATGAGCAGTTCTTC. Its translation: CASSVGNHNEQFF.

The gene calls are TRBV11-1 and TRBJ1-5; no firm D call. The length of the CDR3 is 13 residues. Trimming removed 5 bases at V and 3 bases at J, with 8 bases between. The germline CDR1 and CDR2 sequences are SGHAT and FQDESV (reference sequence). Here the CDR3 DNA reads TGTGCCAGCAGCGCGGGGTTCAATCAGCCCCAGCATTTT. Translating gives CASSAGFNQPQHF.

The V and J genes are TRBV15 and TRBJ2-2; no reliable D call. The CDR3 consists of 16 residues. V lost 0 bases and J 2 bases, leaving 10 bases between the germline ends. Germline CDR1 reads LNHNV; CDR2 reads YYDKDF (reference sequence). The DNA for the CDR3 is TGTGCCACCAGCAGAGATTATGGAGTTAACACCGGGGAGCTGTTTTTT. This encodes CATSRDYGVNTGELFF.

This chain links TRBV7-2 with TRBJ2-1; D is unresolved. V was clipped by 2 bases and J by 7 bases, with 6 bases between them. CDR3 length equals 12 residues. Germline V gives CDR1 SGHTA, CDR2 FQGNSA. Written as DNA, the CDR3 is TGTGCCAGCAGCTTACACGGGAATGAGCAGTTCTTC. Its protein is CASSLHGNEQFF.

This clone is a singleton in its sample. This chain joins TRBV7-3 and TRBJ2-5; possible D gene TRBD2, 6 bases. This CDR3 has 15 amino acids. V was clipped by 5 bases and J by 1 base, with 14 bases between them. Germline-derived CDR1 and CDR2 are SGHTA and FQGTGA. The CDR3 loop is CASSRRSGRQETQYF. In DNA, the CDR3 is TGTGCCAGCAGCCGCCGCAGCGGGCGCCAAGAGACCCAGTACTTC.

V usage is TRBV7-6 and J usage is TRBJ1-3; TRBD1 agrees at 10 bases. Germline V gene lookup returns CDR1 SGHVS and CDR2 FNYEAQ. Trimming at V came to 5 bases and at J to 4 bases, leaving 17 bases not matched to a gene. The CDR3 spans 19 residues. CDR3 in DNA: TGTGCCAGCAGCACAGCTAGACAGGGGGCTGAAAGGAAAGGAAACACCATATATTTT. Its protein product is CASSTARQGAERKGNTIYF.

V and J are TRBV7-6 and TRBJ2-3; D is uncertain. CDR3 length equals 17 residues. Deletions cut 0 bases from V and 0 bases from J, with 13 bases between. Germline CDR1 reads SGHVS; CDR2 reads FNYEAQ. Written as DNA, the CDR3 is TGTGCCAGCAGCTTAGCAGGAATAGATCCTAGCACAGATACGCAGTATTTT. Amino acid sequence: CASSLAGIDPSTDTQYF.

The chain employs TRBV10-1 and TRBJ2-1; 12 bases map to TRBD2. V gave up 6 bases and J gave up 2 bases; unmatched junction bases: 2. Germline CDR1 and CDR2: WNHNN and SYGVQD (reference sequence). The CDR3 is made up of 15 amino acids. The CDR3: CASSRTSGAYNEQFF. CDR3 in DNA: TGCGCCAGCAGCCGGACTAGCGGGGCCTACAATGAGCAGTTCTTC.